A single T cell receptor beta chain is shown here with its context. Original handling: Counts of nucleated cells, estimated from reference gene primer amplification, were obtained. Using immunoSEQ multiplex PCR, the repertoire was profiled, and TCRdb retains in-frame clones only, with some absent. V, J and clone size were drawn from that table, and D and trimming were deduced from the DNA. This sample carries under 100,000 clones, about 87% of them seen once, and the ten largest clones take under 1.2%. These data originate in a study of blood T cell repertoires in COVID-19. The wider study: The United States, Italy and Spain were the sources of the acute and convalescent COVID-19 samples. PBMCs, B-cell-depleted T cells, or T cells were the source of the cDNA or gDNA that made up the material.

Material for sequencing was peripheral blood. The sequence derives from a human donor in a cohort sampled during active COVID-19.

The CDR3 coding sequence is TGTGCCAGCAGCTTAGGGGGGGGCCGCGAGCAGTACTTC. This sequence encodes CASSLGGGREQYF. This chain joins TRBV7-2 and TRBJ2-7, with a weak D call TRBD2 (7 bases). V dropped 1 base and J dropped 6 bases, with 10 bases sitting between them. The CDR3 has 13 residues. Germline V lookup: CDR1 SGHTA, CDR2 FQGNSA.